This T cell receptor beta chain was found in a study of T cells in Graves' hyperthyroidism and ophthalmopathy. Overall study findings and caveats: In the blood, most expanded thyroid clonotypes above 0.001 appeared as well.

The source material, RNA transcripts, was used to amplify TCR beta CDR3 regions. The HTBI set primed first-round TCR CDR3 RT-PCR. One entry per CDR3 protein, called by TCRdb with MiXCR from the multiplex PCR reads. Of 250,000 or so distinct CDR3 sequences in the sample, about 14% were seen once. There are many counts of this clonotype. Its target is unknown. The sequence was obtained from a middle-aged woman with Graves' hyperthyroidism that later progressed to Graves' ophthalmopathy. Sequenced sample: blood.

CDR3 amino acids: CASSRSVAVPLEAFF. CDR3 DNA: TGTGCCAGCTCACGGTCCGTGGCAGTTCCATTGGAAGCTTTCTTT. The chain combines TRBV18 with TRBJ1-1; D unresolved. Looked up from germline, CDR1 is KGHSH and CDR2 is LQKENI. The CDR3 loop spans 15 amino acids. The V and J ends lost 4 bases and 8 bases respectively, with 20 bases between them.